The clone carrying this TCR beta chain was recorded at least ten times. The antigen remains unidentified. This sample is part of a study of T cells in Graves' hyperthyroidism and ophthalmopathy. Template material for amplifying TCR beta CDR3 regions consisted of RNA transcripts. TCR CDR3 regions were first amplified by RT-PCR with HTBI primers. TCRdb passed the multiplex PCR reads through MiXCR, listing each CDR3 protein once. The sample shows 250,000 or so distinct CDR3 sequences, 12% to 15% of them seen only once. General study findings and limits: Separation of ophthalmopathy from stable hyperthyroidism was achieved by a 13 V-J model. Progression to ophthalmopathy was predicted a median of about six months early.

Trimming cost V 6 bases and J 3 bases, with 15 bases left between them. Germline values: CDR1 MDHEN, CDR2 SYDVKM. The CDR3 covers 14 residues. The V call is TRBV28, the J call TRBJ2-7, with D perhaps matching TRBD1 (6 bases). The sequenced sample consisted of blood. The TCR originated in a woman aged 50 to 65 with Graves' hyperthyroidism that later progressed to Graves' ophthalmopathy. The CDR3 region is CASRFRQDYYEQYF. The DNA for the CDR3 is TGTGCCAGCAGGTTTAGACAGGATTACTACGAGCAGTACTTC.